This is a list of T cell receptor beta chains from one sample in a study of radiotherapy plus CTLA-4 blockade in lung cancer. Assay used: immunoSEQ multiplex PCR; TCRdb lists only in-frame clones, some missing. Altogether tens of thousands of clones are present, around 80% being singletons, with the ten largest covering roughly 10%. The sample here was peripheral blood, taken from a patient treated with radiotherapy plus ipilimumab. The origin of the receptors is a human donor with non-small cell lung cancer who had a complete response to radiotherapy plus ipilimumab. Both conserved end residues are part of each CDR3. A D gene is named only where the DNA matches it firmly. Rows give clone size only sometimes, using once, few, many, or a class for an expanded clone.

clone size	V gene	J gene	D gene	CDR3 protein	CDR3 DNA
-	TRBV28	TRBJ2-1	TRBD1	CASTRDRISYNEQFF	TGTGCCAGCACCCGGGACAGGATATCCTACAATGAGCAGTTCTTC
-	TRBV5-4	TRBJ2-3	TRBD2	CASRKRESRDTQYF	TGTGCCAGCAGGAAGCGGGAGTCTAGAGATACGCAGTATTTT
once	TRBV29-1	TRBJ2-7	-	CSVLGNRGEQYF	TGCAGCGTTCTAGGTAATAGGGGCGAGCAGTACTTC
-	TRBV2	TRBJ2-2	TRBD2	CASKAQREVNTGELFF	TGTGCCAGCAAAGCCCAGCGGGAGGTAAACACCGGGGAGCTGTTTTTT
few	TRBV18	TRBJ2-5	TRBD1	CASSRIQGVPQETQYF	TGTGCCAGCTCACGGATACAGGGGGTTCCCCAAGAGACCCAGTACTTC
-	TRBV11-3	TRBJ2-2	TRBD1	CASIRGTGVDTGELFF	TGTGCCAGCATCCGGGGGACAGGGGTTGACACCGGGGAGCTGTTTTTT
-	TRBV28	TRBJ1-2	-	CASTPGRGYGYTF	TGTGCCAGCACCCCCGGGAGGGGGTATGGCTACACCTTC
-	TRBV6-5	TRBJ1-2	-	CASSNGQKYGYTF	TGTGCCAGCAGCAACGGACAGAAATATGGCTACACCTTC
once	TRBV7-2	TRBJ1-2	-	CASSSPRGLGYGYTF	TGTGCCAGCAGCTCCCCAAGAGGGCTCGGCTATGGCTACACCTTC
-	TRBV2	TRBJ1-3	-	CASSAGVSSGNTIYF	TGTGCCAGCAGTGCAGGCGTCTCCTCTGGAAACACCATATATTTT
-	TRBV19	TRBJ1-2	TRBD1	CASRGDRGYGYTF	TGTGCCAGTAGGGGAGACAGGGGGTATGGCTACACCTTC
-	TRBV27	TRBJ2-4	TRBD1	CASSFSRTGLAKNIQYF	TGTGCCAGCAGTTTCTCCAGGACAGGTCTAGCCAAAAACATTCAGTACTTC
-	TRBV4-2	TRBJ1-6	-	CASSQEWGANSPLHF	TGTGCCAGCAGCCAAGAGTGGGGGGCAAATTCACCCCTCCACTTT
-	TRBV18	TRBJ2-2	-	CASSPPSGSTGELFF	TGTGCCAGCTCACCACCTTCGGGTAGCACCGGGGAGCTGTTTTTT
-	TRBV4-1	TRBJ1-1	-	CASSPPSVRLNTEAFF	TGCGCCAGCAGCCCCCCTTCGGTCCGTTTGAACACTGAAGCTTTCTTT
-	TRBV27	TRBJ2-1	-	CASSLVKADEQFF	TGTGCCAGCAGTTTAGTGAAGGCGGATGAGCAGTTCTTC
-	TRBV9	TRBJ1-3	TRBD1	CASSVGAGGLSGNTIYF	TGTGCCAGCAGCGTAGGGGCAGGGGGCCTCTCTGGAAACACCATATATTTT
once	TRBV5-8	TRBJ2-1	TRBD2	CASSPGTSGRVAYNEQFF	TGTGCCAGCAGCCCTGGGACTAGCGGGAGGGTGGCCTACAATGAGCAGTTCTTC
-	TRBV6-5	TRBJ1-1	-	CASSYSVEHEAFF	TGTGCCAGCAGTTACTCGGTAGAACATGAAGCTTTCTTT
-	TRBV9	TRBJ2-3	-	CASSVGNLADTQYF	TGTGCCAGCAGCGTAGGGAACCTAGCAGATACGCAGTATTTT
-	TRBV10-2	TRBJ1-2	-	CASSELGAGGYTF	TGCGCCAGCAGTGAGCTGGGGGCGGGAGGCTACACCTTC
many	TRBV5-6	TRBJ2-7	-	CASSQGQRYEQYF	TGTGCCAGCAGCCAGGGACAACGCTACGAGCAGTACTTC
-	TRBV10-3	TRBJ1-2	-	CAISESRVNYGYTF	TGTGCCATCAGTGAGTCCAGGGTGAACTATGGCTACACCTTC
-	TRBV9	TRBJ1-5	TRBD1	CASSVAGTASQPQHF	TGTGCCAGCAGCGTAGCCGGGACAGCGAGTCAGCCCCAGCATTTT
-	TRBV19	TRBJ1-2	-	CASSILGLTAYGYTF	TGTGCCAGTAGTATACTGGGACTCACGGCCTATGGCTACACCTTC
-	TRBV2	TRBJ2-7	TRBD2	CASSYLAGGLSYEQYF	TGTGCCAGCAGTTATCTAGCGGGGGGCCTCTCCTACGAGCAGTACTTC
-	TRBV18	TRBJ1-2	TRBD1	CASSPTRTGSYYGYTF	TGTGCCAGCTCACCAACTAGGACAGGGTCATACTATGGCTACACCTTC
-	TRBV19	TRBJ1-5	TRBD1	CASSLTGVGQPQHF	TGTGCCAGTAGTCTAACAGGGGTCGGACAGCCCCAGCATTTT
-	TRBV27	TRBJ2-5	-	CASSLSPGVETQYF	TGTGCCAGCAGTTTAAGCCCAGGGGTAGAGACCCAGTACTTC
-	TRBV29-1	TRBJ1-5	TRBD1	CSVSGTDINQPQHF	TGCAGCGTGTCCGGGACAGATATTAATCAGCCCCAGCATTTT
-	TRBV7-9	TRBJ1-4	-	CASSLGIGKLFF	TGTGCCAGCAGCTTAGGAATAGGAAAACTGTTTTTT
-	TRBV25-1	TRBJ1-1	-	CASSEGTRNTEAFF	TGTGCCAGCAGTGAAGGGACGAGGAACACTGAAGCTTTCTTT
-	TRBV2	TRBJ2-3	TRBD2	CASRGLAASTDTQYF	TGTGCCAGCAGAGGACTAGCGGCTAGCACAGATACGCAGTATTTT
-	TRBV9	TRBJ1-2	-	CASGGVHGYTF	TGTGCCAGCGGAGGAGTCCATGGCTACACCTTC
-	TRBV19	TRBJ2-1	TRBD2	CASNLGTRYNEQFF	TGTGCCAGTAACCTCGGGACTAGGTACAATGAGCAGTTCTTC
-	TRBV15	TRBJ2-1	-	CATSRAGGDNEQFF	TGTGCCACCAGCAGAGCTGGGGGAGATAATGAGCAGTTCTTC
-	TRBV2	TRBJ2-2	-	CAIQGNTGELFF	TGTGCCATACAGGGGAACACCGGGGAGCTGTTTTTT
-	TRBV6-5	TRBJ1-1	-	CASSYSQGWAKAFF	TGTGCCAGCAGTTACTCGCAGGGGTGGGCTAAAGCTTTCTTT
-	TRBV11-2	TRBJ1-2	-	CASSFDGVYGYTF	TGTGCCAGCAGCTTCGACGGAGTCTATGGCTACACCTTC
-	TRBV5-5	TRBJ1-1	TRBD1	CASTGQGGLLNTEAFF	TGTGCCAGCACGGGACAGGGGGGATTATTGAACACTGAAGCTTTCTTT
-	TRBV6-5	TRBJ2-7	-	CASSFGAIEQYF	TGTGCCAGCAGTTTTGGGGCCATCGAGCAGTACTTC
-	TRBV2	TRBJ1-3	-	CASSVGGSGGNTIYF	TGTGCCAGCAGTGTTGGGGGGTCGGGGGGAAACACCATATATTTT
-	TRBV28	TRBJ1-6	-	CASSLTVYNSPLHF	TGTGCCAGCAGTTTGACAGTATATAATTCACCCCTCCACTTT
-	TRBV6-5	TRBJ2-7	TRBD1	CASSQGARYEQYF	TGTGCCAGCAGCCAGGGGGCGCGATACGAGCAGTACTTC
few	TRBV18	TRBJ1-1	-	CASSPPNDRNTEAFF	TGTGCCAGCTCACCGCCTAACGACAGAAACACTGAAGCTTTCTTT
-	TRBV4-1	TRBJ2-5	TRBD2	CASSQRTSEEYQETQYF	TGCGCCAGCAGCCAAAGGACTAGCGAGGAGTACCAAGAGACCCAGTACTTC
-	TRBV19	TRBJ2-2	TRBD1	CASSIGGGVTGELFF	TGTGCCAGTAGTATAGGAGGGGGCGTCACCGGGGAGCTGTTTTTT
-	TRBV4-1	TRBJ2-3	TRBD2	CASSRTSGNSDTQYF	TGCGCCAGCAGCCGGACTAGCGGGAACTCAGATACGCAGTATTTT
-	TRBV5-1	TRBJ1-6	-	CASSLESAGDSPLHF	TGCGCCAGCAGCTTGGAGAGTGCGGGGGATTCACCCCTCCACTTT
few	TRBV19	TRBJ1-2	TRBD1	CASTPQGAYYGYTF	TGTGCCAGTACCCCCCAGGGGGCCTACTATGGCTACACCTTC
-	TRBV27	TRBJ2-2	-	CASSWGGRTGELFF	TGTGCCAGCAGTTGGGGAGGTCGGACCGGGGAGCTGTTTTTT
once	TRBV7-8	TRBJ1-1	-	CASSLRAAGLNTEAFF	TGTGCCAGCAGCCTAAGAGCTGCGGGATTGAACACTGAAGCTTTCTTT
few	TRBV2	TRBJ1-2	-	CASSEEGSAPSYGYTF	TGTGCCAGCAGTGAAGAGGGATCAGCCCCTTCCTATGGCTACACCTTC
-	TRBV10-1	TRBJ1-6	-	CASSEYRLSPLRTYNNSPLHF	TGCGCCAGCAGTGAGTACCGCTTGAGTCCCCTCCGGACATATAATAATTCACCCCTCCACTTT
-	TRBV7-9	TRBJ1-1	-	CASSLAGLGPTRGTEAFF	TGTGCCAGCAGCTTAGCGGGGTTGGGGCCAACCAGGGGCACTGAAGCTTTCTTT
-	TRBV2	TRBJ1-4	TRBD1	CASRPGTGNEKLFF	TGTGCCAGCAGACCCGGGACAGGGAATGAAAAACTGTTTTTT